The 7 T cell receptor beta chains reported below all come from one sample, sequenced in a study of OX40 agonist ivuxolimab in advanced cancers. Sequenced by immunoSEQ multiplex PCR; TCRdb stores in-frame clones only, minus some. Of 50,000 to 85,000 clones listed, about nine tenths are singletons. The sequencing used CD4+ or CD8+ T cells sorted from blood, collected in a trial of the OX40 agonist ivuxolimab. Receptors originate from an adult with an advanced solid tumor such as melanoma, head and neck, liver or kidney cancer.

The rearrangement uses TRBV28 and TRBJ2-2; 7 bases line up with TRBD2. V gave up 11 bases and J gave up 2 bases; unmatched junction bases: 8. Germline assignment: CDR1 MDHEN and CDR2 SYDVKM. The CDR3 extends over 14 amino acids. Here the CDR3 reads CASLGGINTGELFF. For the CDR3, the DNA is TGTGCCTCTCTCGGGGGGATTAACACCGGGGAGCTGTTTTTT.

The CDR3 DNA is TGTGCCAGCAGCGTAGGCTGGGGGAGGGCCGTATATGAGCAGTTCTTC. Its translation: CASSVGWGRAVYEQFF. The V and J genes are TRBV9 and TRBJ2-1; TRBD2 matches 7 bases. The CDR3 sequence is 16 residues long. The ends lost 0 bases at V and 8 bases at J; junction bases unmatched: 11. From germline, CDR1 is SGDLS and CDR2 YYNGEE.

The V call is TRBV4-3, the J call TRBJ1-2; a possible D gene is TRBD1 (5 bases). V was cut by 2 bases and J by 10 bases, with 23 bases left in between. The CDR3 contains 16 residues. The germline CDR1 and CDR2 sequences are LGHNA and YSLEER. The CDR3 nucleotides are TGCGCCAGCAGCCAATCGGGAGGGCGGGACCACGGGTCCTACACCTTC. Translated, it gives CASSQSGGRDHGSYTF.

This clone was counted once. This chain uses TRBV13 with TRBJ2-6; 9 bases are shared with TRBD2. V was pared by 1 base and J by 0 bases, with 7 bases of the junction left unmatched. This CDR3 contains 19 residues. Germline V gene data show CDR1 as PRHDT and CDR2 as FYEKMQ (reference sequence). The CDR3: CASSLVGLASHSGANVLTF. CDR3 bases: TGTGCCAGCAGCTTAGTGGGACTAGCATCCCACTCTGGGGCCAACGTCCTGACTTTC. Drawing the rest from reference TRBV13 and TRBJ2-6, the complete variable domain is AAGVIQSPRHLIKEKRETATLKCYPIPRHDTVYWYQQGPGQDPQFLISFYEKMQSDKGSIPDRFSAQQFSDYHSELNMSSLELGDSALYFCASSLVGLASHSGANVLTFGAGSRLTVL.

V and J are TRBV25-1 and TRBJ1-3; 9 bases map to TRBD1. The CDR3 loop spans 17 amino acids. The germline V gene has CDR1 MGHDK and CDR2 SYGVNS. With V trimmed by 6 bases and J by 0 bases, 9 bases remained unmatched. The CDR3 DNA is TGTGCCAGCAGGCCCCGACCGGGACAGGGCTCTGGAAACACCATATATTTT. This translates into CASRPRPGQGSGNTIYF.

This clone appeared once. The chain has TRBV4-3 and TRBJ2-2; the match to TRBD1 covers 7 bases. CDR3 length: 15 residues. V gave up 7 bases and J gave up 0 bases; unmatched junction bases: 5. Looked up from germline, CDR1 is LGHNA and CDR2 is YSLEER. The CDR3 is CASKRDRSNTGELFF. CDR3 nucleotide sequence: TGCGCCAGCAAGAGGGACAGATCGAACACCGGGGAGCTGTTTTTT.

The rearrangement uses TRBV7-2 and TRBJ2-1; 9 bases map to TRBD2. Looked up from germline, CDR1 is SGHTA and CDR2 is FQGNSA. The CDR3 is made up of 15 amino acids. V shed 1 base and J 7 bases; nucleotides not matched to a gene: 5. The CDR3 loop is CASSLVISGSNEQFF. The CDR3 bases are TGTGCCAGCAGCTTAGTGATTAGCGGGAGTAATGAGCAGTTCTTC.